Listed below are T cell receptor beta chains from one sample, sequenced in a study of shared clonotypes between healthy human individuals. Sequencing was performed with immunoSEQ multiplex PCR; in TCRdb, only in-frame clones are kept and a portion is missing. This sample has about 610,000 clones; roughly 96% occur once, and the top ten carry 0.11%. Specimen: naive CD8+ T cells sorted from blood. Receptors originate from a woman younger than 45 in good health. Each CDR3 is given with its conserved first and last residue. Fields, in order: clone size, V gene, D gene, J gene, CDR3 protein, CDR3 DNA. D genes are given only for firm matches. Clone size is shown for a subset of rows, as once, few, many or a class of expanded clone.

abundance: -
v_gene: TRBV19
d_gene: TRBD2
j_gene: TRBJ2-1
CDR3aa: CASSWASGNEQFF
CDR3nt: TGTGCCAGTAGTTGGGCTAGCGGGAATGAGCAGTTCTTC

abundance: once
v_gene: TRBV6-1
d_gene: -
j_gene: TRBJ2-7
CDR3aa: CANREGYEQYF
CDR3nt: TGTGCCAACAGGGAAGGATACGAGCAGTACTTC

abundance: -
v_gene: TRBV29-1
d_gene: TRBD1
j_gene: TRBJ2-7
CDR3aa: CSARTGSSYEQYF
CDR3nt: TGCAGCGCCAGGACAGGGTCGTCCTACGAGCAGTACTTC

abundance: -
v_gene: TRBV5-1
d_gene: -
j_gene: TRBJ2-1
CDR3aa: CASSLFPGHNEQFF
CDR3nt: TGCGCCAGCAGCTTGTTTCCCGGCCACAATGAGCAGTTCTTC

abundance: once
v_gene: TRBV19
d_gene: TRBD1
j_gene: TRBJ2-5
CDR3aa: CASSNLEGQGAGETQYF
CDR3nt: TGTGCCAGTAGCAATCTGGAGGGACAGGGGGCGGGAGAGACCCAGTACTTC

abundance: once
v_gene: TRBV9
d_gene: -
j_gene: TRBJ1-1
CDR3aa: CASSVDTGVLGTEAFF
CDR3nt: TGTGCCAGCAGCGTAGATACGGGGGTTTTGGGCACTGAAGCTTTCTTT

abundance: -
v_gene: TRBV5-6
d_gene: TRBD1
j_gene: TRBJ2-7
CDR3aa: CASSLGQGNYEQYF
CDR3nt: TGTGCCAGCAGCTTGGGACAGGGAAACTACGAGCAGTACTTC

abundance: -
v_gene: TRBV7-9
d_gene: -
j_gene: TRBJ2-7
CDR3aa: CASSPRTDNYYEQYF
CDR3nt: TGTGCCAGCAGCCCTAGGACAGATAATTACTACGAGCAGTACTTC

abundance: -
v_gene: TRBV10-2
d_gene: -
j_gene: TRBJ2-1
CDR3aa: CASSDLTVHNEQFF
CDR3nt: TGCGCCAGCAGTGATCTTACAGTCCACAATGAGCAGTTCTTC

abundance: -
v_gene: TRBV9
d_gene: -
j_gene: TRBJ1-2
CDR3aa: CASSVDPGSTLYGYTF
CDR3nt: TGTGCCAGCAGCGTAGACCCCGGGTCGACGCTATATGGCTACACCTTC

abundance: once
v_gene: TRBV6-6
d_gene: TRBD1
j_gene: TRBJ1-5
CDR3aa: CASSPDRANQPQHF
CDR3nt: TGTGCCAGCAGCCCGGACAGGGCAAATCAGCCCCAGCATTTT

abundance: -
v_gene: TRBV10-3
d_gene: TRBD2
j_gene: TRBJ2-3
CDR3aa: CAISEASGRALSTDTQYF
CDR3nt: TGTGCCATCAGTGAAGCTAGCGGGAGGGCCCTCAGCACAGATACGCAGTATTTT

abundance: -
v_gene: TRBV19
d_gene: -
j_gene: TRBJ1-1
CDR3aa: CASSISEFSDTEAFF
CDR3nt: TGTGCCAGTAGTATATCGGAGTTTTCGGACACTGAAGCTTTCTTT

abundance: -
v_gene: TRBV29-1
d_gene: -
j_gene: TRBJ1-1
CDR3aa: CSVAQHTEAFF
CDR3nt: TGCAGCGTTGCACAGCACACTGAAGCTTTCTTT

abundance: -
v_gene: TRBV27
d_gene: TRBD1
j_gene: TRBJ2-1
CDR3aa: CASSSLGGAGYNEQFF
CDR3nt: TGTGCCAGCAGTTCCCTAGGGGGCGCAGGCTACAATGAGCAGTTCTTC

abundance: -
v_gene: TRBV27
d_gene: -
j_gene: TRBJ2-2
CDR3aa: CASSLGLNTGELFF
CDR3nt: TGTGCCAGCAGTTTGGGACTTAACACCGGGGAGCTGTTTTTT

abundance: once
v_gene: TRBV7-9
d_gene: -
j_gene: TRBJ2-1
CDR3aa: CASSWDSYNEQFF
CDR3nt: TGTGCCAGCAGCTGGGACTCTTACAATGAGCAGTTCTTC

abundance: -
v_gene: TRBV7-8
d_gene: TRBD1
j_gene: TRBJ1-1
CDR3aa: CASIETGGIDTEAFF
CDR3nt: TGTGCCAGCATCGAGACAGGGGGCATCGACACTGAAGCTTTCTTT

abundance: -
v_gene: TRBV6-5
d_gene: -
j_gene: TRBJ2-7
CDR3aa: CASGIIYEQYF
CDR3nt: TGTGCCAGCGGTATAATCTACGAGCAGTACTTC

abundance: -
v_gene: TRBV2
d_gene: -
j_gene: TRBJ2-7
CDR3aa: CASSARMGGNYEQYF
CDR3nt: TGTGCCAGCAGTGCCCGGATGGGGGGTAACTACGAGCAGTACTTC

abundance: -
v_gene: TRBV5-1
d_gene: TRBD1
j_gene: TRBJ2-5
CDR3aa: CASRGDRGETQYF
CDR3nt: TGCGCCAGCAGAGGCGACAGGGGAGAGACCCAGTACTTC

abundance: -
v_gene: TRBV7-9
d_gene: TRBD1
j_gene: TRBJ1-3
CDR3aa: CASSLFGQGAGNTIYF
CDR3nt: TGTGCCAGCAGCTTATTCGGGCAGGGGGCTGGAAACACCATATATTTT

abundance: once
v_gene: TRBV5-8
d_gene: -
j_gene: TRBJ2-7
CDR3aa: CASSITRGLFAYEQYF
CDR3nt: TGTGCCAGCAGCATCACCAGGGGCTTGTTCGCCTACGAGCAGTACTTC

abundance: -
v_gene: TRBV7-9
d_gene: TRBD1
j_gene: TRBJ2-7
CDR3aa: CASSPHLEGQESYEQYF
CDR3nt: TGTGCCAGCAGCCCCCACCTAGAAGGACAGGAGTCCTACGAGCAGTACTTC

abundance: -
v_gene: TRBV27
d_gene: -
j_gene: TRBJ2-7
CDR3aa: CASSFGVRLWAEQYF
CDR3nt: TGTGCCAGCAGTTTTGGAGTAAGATTATGGGCCGAGCAGTACTTC

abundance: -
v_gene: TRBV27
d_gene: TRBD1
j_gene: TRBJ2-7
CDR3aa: CASSLPDRGRDEQYF
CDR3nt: TGTGCCAGCAGTTTGCCGGACAGGGGCCGGGACGAGCAGTACTTC

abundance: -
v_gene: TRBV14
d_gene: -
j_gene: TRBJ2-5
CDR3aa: CASSQGVGSGETQYF
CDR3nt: TGTGCCAGCAGCCAAGGGGTAGGGAGCGGAGAGACCCAGTACTTC

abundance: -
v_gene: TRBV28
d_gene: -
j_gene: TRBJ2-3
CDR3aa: CASGTSTDTQYF
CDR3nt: TGTGCCAGCGGGACAAGCACAGATACGCAGTATTTT

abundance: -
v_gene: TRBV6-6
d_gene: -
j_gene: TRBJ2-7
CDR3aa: CASGAISYEQYF
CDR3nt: TGTGCCAGTGGGGCGATTTCCTACGAGCAGTACTTC

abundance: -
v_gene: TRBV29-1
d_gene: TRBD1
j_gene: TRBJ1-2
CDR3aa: CSARTGDGYGYTF
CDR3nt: TGCAGCGCCCGGACAGGGGATGGCTATGGCTACACCTTC

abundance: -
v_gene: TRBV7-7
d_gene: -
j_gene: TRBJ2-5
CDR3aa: CASSPEIQETQYF
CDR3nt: TGTGCCAGCAGCCCGGAGATCCAAGAGACCCAGTACTTC

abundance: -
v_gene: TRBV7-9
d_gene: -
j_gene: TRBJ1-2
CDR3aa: CASSSSGRYTF
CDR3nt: TGTGCCAGCAGCTCCTCCGGGCGCTACACCTTC

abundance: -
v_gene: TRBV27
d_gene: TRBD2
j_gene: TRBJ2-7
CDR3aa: CASKREASYEQYF
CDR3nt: TGTGCCAGCAAGCGGGAGGCATCCTACGAGCAGTACTTC

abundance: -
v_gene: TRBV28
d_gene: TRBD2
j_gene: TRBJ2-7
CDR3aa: CASSWSLAGVYEQYF
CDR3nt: TGTGCCAGCAGTTGGTCCCTAGCGGGAGTTTACGAGCAGTACTTC

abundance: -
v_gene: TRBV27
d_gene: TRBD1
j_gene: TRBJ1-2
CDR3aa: CASSPGQFQGYTF
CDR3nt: TGTGCCAGCAGCCCGGGACAGTTTCAAGGCTACACCTTC

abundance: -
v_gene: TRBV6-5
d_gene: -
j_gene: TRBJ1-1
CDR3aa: CASSWTANTEAFF
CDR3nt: TGTGCCAGCAGTTGGACAGCGAACACTGAAGCTTTCTTT

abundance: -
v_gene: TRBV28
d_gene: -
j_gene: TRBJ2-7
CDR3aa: CASSLALISGEQYF
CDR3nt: TGTGCCAGCAGTTTGGCCCTGATTTCGGGCGAGCAGTACTTC

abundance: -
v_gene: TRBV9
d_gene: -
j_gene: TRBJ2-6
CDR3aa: CASSEISGANVLTF
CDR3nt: TGTGCCAGCAGTGAAATCTCTGGGGCCAACGTCCTGACTTTC

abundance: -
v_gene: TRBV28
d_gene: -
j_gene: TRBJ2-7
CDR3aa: CASSYGNSYEQYF
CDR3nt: TGTGCCAGCAGCTATGGGAATTCCTACGAGCAGTACTTC

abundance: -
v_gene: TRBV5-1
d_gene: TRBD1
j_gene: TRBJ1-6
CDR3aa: CASSLAGTGGSSPLHF
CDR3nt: TGCGCCAGCAGCTTGGCCGGGACAGGAGGGTCTTCACCCCTCCACTTT

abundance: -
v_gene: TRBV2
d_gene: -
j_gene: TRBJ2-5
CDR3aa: CASSVYPMETQYF
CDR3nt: TGTGCCAGCAGTGTTTACCCGATGGAGACCCAGTACTTC

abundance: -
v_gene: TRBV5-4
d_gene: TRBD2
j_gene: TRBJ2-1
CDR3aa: CASSLGDYLGDEQFF
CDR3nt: TGTGCCAGCAGCCTAGGGGACTACCTGGGCGATGAGCAGTTCTTC

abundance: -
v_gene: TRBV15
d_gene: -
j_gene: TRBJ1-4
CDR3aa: CATKGANEKLFF
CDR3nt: TGTGCCACCAAGGGGGCTAATGAAAAACTGTTTTTT

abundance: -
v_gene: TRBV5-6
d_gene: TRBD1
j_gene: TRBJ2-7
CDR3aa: CASSPAGTGFHEQYF
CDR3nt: TGTGCCAGCAGCCCCGCCGGGACAGGGTTCCACGAGCAGTACTTC

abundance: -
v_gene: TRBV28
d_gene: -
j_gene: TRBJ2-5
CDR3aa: CASSFGIGSQETQYF
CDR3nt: TGTGCCAGCAGTTTCGGGATCGGCAGTCAGGAGACCCAGTACTTC

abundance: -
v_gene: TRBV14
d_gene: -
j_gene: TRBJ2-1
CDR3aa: CASSQDPRSSYNEQFF
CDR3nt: TGTGCCAGCAGCCAAGATCCCCGGAGCTCCTACAATGAGCAGTTCTTC

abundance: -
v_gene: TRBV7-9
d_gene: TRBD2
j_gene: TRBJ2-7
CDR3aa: CATSPIAGGTINSYEQYF
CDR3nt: TGTGCCACCTCCCCGATAGCGGGAGGAACCATCAACTCCTACGAGCAGTACTTC

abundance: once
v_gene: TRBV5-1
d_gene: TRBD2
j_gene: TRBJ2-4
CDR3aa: CASSPIAGGPETKNIQYF
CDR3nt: TGCGCCAGCAGCCCGATAGCGGGAGGGCCTGAAACCAAAAACATTCAGTACTTC

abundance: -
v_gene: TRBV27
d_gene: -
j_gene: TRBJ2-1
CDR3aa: CASSTLDGNNEQFF
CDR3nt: TGTGCCAGCAGCACTCTTGACGGGAACAATGAGCAGTTCTTC

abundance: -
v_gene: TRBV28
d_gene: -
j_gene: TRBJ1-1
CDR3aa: CASTLAEQDEAFF
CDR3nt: TGTGCCAGCACCTTAGCCGAACAGGATGAAGCTTTCTTT

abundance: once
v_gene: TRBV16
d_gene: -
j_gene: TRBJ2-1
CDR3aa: CASTRGGERVYNEQFF
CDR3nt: TGTGCCAGCACCAGGGGGGGAGAGAGGGTCTACAATGAGCAGTTCTTC

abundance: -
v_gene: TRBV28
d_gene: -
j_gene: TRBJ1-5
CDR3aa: CASSFMGVGQPQHF
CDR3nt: TGTGCCAGCAGTTTTATGGGGGTTGGTCAGCCCCAGCATTTT

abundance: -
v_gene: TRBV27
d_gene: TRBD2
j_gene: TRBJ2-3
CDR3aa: CASTWTSARTDTQYF
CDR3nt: TGTGCCAGCACTTGGACTAGCGCCCGCACAGATACGCAGTATTTT

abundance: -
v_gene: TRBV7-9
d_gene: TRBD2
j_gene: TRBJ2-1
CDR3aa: CASSSGLAGRGSSYNEQFF
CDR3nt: TGTGCCAGCAGCTCGGGACTAGCGGGCCGGGGGAGCTCCTACAATGAGCAGTTCTTC

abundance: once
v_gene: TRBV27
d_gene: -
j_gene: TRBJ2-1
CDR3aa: CASSLSSQGPYNEQFF
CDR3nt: TGTGCCAGCAGTTTATCCTCCCAGGGGCCATACAATGAGCAGTTCTTC